Listed below are T cell receptor beta chains from one sample, sequenced in a study of cytomegalovirus exposure and HLA in healthy donors. Assay: immunoSEQ multiplex PCR; the TCRdb copy retains only in-frame clones and omits some. The specimen's table records about 110,000 clones. Sequencing input: PBMCs. The receptor set was obtained from a man aged 40-55 years in good health and CMV-seropositive. Each CDR3 is given with its conserved first and last residue.

V gene	CDR3 length	J gene	CDR3 protein
TRBV28	16	TRBJ2-2	CASSSRLAGAIGELFF
TRBV6-6	15	TRBJ2-2	CASRGVLRNTGELFF
TRBV6-6	16	TRBJ2-3	CASSPGLEIRTDTQYF
TRBV20-1	11	TRBJ2-3	CSATSSDTQYF
TRBV19	14	TRBJ2-1	CASSIFSSDNEQFF
TRBV10-3	14	TRBJ2-5	CASRKGAFQETQYF
TRBV5-1	16	TRBJ2-1	CASRFKTSGIDGEQFF
TRBV6-5	13	TRBJ2-7	CASSARDREEQYF
TRBV28	14	TRBJ2-5	CASSLVTGEETQYF
TRBV7-3	15	TRBJ2-1	CASSLSGRWDNEQFF
TRBV10-2	13	TRBJ2-2	CATTYRDPGELFF
TRBV29-1	12	TRBJ2-7	CSVPLDRGEQYF
TRBV9	15	TRBJ2-1	CASSEGTSVYNEQFF
TRBV13	15	TRBJ2-1	CASSRDRANYNEQFF
TRBV9	15	TRBJ1-1	CASSEVTGRDTEAFF
TRBV5-6	16	TRBJ1-1	CASSLDWGAVNTEAFF
TRBV11-2	18	TRBJ2-1	CASSLGRGQGTAYNEQFF
TRBV7-9	17	TRBJ2-1	CASSFGGLAGGYNEQFF
TRBV7-9	14	TRBJ1-4	CASSFPGVGEKLFF
TRBV5-1	14	TRBJ1-1	CASSLTELNTEAFF
TRBV6-1	15	TRBJ2-7	CASSEIAGGSYEQYF
TRBV30	17	TRBJ1-3	CAWSFPNFADSGNTIYF
TRBV29-1	11	TRBJ2-1	CSVQQGGEQFF
TRBV23-1	12	TRBJ2-7	CASSQSEAEQYF
TRBV30	13	TRBJ2-7	CACQITRGYEQYF
TRBV6-6	13	TRBJ1-6	CASSYSGVSPLHF
TRBV11-2	12	TRBJ2-7	CASNGQGYEQYF
TRBV27	14	TRBJ2-1	CASSRDRGYNEQFF
TRBV5-1	17	TRBJ1-5	CASSLDGTGYGNQPQHF
TRBV7-2	16	TRBJ2-1	CASSFDPGLAYNEQFF
TRBV6-1	15	NA	CASRESQNFFYEQYF
TRBV5-1	17	TRBJ2-2	CASSPGLAGVAAGELFF
TRBV27	13	TRBJ1-2	CASSFRGYYGYTF
TRBV4-2	16	TRBJ2-2	CASSREGGVNTGELFF
TRBV4-1	15	TRBJ1-3	CASSQDPGLENTIYF
TRBV5-1	17	TRBJ1-2	CASSLFGGNGAGHGYTF
TRBV5-1	13	TRBJ2-1	CASSNGGSNEQFF
TRBV14	15	TRBJ1-4	CASSLVGQGVEKLFF
TRBV2	18	TRBJ2-3	CASRAGTSGRFGTDTQYF
TRBV27	15	TRBJ2-7	CASRIGTVSSYEQYF
TRBV2	17	TRBJ1-4	CASSQLRDIAFNEKLFF
TRBV6-1	15	TRBJ2-4	CATGIRQGDKNIQYF
TRBV2	11	TRBJ2-2	CASQGTGELFF
TRBV28	11	TRBJ1-6	CASSSNSPLHF
TRBV7-9	15	TRBJ1-4	CASSHSVPPGEKLFF
TRBV6-1	15	TRBJ1-1	CASSEDGAVISEAFF
TRBV27	16	TRBJ2-7	CASNNLAASPPYEQYF
TRBV28	13	TRBJ1-5	CASSPRASQPQHF
TRBV2	12	TRBJ1-1	CASVSWTAEAFF
TRBV15	17	TRBJ2-1	CATSRDLGGRPNNEQFF